A single sample gave rise to the 23 T cell receptor beta chains below, sequenced in a study of radiotherapy plus CTLA-4 blockade in lung cancer. Profiling relied on immunoSEQ multiplex PCR, and the TCRdb table lists in-frame clones only, not all of them. The sample comprises about 98,000 clones, 80% to 85% of which are singletons, and approximately 3.7% rests with the top ten. This specimen consisted of peripheral blood, obtained from a patient treated with radiotherapy plus ipilimumab. These receptors originate from a human donor with non-small cell lung cancer who had a partial response to radiotherapy plus ipilimumab.

This chain links TRBV7-3 with TRBJ2-1; 7 positions match TRBD1. J was trimmed by 9 bases and V by 4 bases; bases with no gene match: 3. Germline V gene data show CDR1 as SGHTA and CDR2 as FQGTGA. This CDR3 has 12 amino acids. The CDR3, as DNA: TGTGCCAGCAGCTCCAGGGGGAGTGAGCAGTTCTTC. Its protein is CASSSRGSEQFF.

The chain joins TRBV5-1 to TRBJ2-2; 10 nucleotides agree with TRBD2. V was clipped by 2 bases and J by 5 bases; unmatched bases: 9. Germline-derived CDR1 and CDR2 are SGHRS and YFSETQ. The CDR3 is 17 amino acids. CDR3 DNA: TGCGCCAGCAGCTTCGGAGCGGGAGGGGTAGGAACCGGGGAGCTGTTTTTT. Protein: CASSFGAGGVGTGELFF.

The V call is TRBV28, the J call TRBJ2-1, with 7 bases identical to TRBD2. The CDR3 consists of 15 residues. J lost 4 bases, V lost 7 bases, and 10 bases had no gene match. Per germline, CDR1 MDHEN and CDR2 SYDVKM. The CDR3 DNA is TGTGCCAGCACCGGGGAGGGAGGGGCGTACAATGAGCAGTTCTTC. Translation: CASTGEGGAYNEQFF.

This sequence joins TRBV6-5 and TRBJ2-1; 13 nucleotides match TRBD2. Germline CDR1 MNHEY, CDR2 SVGAGI. The V segment lost 8 bases and the J segment 10 bases; nucleotides outside the gene matches: 11. The CDR3 totals 15 residues. The DNA of the CDR3 is TGTGCCAGCCTCCGACTAGCGGGAGGACTAGGGGAGCAGTTCTTC. This encodes CASLRLAGGLGEQFF.

This chain uses TRBV7-8 with TRBJ2-3, with 8 bases identical to TRBD2. The germline V gene has CDR1 SGHVS and CDR2 FQNEAQ. The CDR3 sequence is 15 residues long. V trimming: 5 bases; J trimming: 6 bases; junction bases outside the gene matches: 10. CDR3 sequence: CASSRGGRNLDTQYF. The DNA for the CDR3 is TGTGCCAGCAGCCGGGGCGGGAGGAACTTGGATACGCAGTATTTT.

This chain connects TRBV7-2 to TRBJ2-1; maybe TRBD1 (5 bases). There are 15 residues in the CDR3. Trimming removed 6 bases at V and 4 bases at J, with 16 bases between. Germline-derived CDR1 and CDR2 are SGHTA and FQGNSA. CDR3 sequence reads: CASRFSDRNYNEQFF. CDR3 bases: TGTGCCAGCAGATTTTCAGACAGAAATTACAATGAGCAGTTCTTC. Using reference TRBV7-2 and TRBJ2-1 for the parts outside the CDR3, the full variable domain is GAGVSQSPSNKVTEKGKDVELRCDPISGHTALYWYRQSLGQGLEFLIYFQGNSAPDKSGLPSDRFSAERTGGSVSTLTIQRTQQEDSAVYLCASRFSDRNYNEQFFGPGTRLTVL.

This chain joins TRBV2 and TRBJ2-5; D remains unclear. Germline V gene data show CDR1 as SNHLY and CDR2 as FYNNEI. The ends were cut back, 7 bases at V and 5 bases at J, with 8 bases in the middle. The CDR3 spans 11 residues. The CDR3 nucleotides are TGTGCCAGCAATAATTTCGAGACCCAGTACTTC. Its translation is CASNNFETQYF.

The chain uses TRBV5-1 and TRBJ2-1, with 9 bases that match TRBD2. CDR1 is SGHRS, CDR2 YFSETQ, per germline. The CDR3 contains 18 residues. With 6 bases clipped from V and 0 bases from J, the junction kept 13 bases outside the gene matches. The CDR3 region has the DNA TGCGCCAGCACCCGACGTTCTAGCGGGATTAGCTCCTACAATGAGCAGTTCTTC. Residues: CASTRRSSGISSYNEQFF.

A single count supports this clone. CDR3 amino acids: CASSPRSGGNTEAFF. CDR3 DNA sequence: TGTGCCAGCTCACCAAGGTCCGGGGGTAACACTGAAGCTTTCTTT. The chain carries TRBV18 and TRBJ1-1, with D possibly TRBD1 on 5 matching bases. The CDR3 length is 15 residues. The germline V gene has CDR1 KGHSH and CDR2 LQKENI. The V end was cut by 2 bases, the J end by 2 bases, with 12 bases between.

This clone was seen only a few times. The rearrangement links TRBV6-1 to TRBJ2-1; 9 bases agree with TRBD2. The length of the CDR3 is 15 residues. V shed 11 bases, J shed 7 bases, and the junction held 15 bases outside the gene matches. Per the germline V gene, CDR1 is MNHNS and CDR2 is SASEGT. This chain's CDR3 is CAARWREGLGNEQFF. The CDR3 nucleotides read TGTGCCGCTAGGTGGCGGGAGGGCCTAGGGAATGAGCAGTTCTTC.

In the case of this clone: A much larger clonotype is one base distant, so this may be a read error. This rearrangement joins TRBV6-1 to TRBJ2-1; D remains ambiguous. The CDR3 totals 11 residues. Germline lookup yields CDR1 MNHNS and CDR2 SASEGT. V shed 8 bases and J shed 5 bases, with 7 bases lying between them. The CDR3 DNA reads as TGTGCCAGCCCTATAAACAATGAGCAGTTCTTC. Encoded protein: CASPINNEQFF.

The rearrangement links TRBV7-2 to TRBJ2-7; 7 bases are a match to TRBD1. Germline CDR1 is SGHTA and CDR2 is FQGNSA. V shed 3 bases and J 2 bases; nucleotides not matched to a gene: 4. CDR3 length: 14 residues. The CDR3 DNA reads as TGTGCCAGCAGCTTGACAGGGTCAACCTACGAGCAGTACTTC. Residues: CASSLTGSTYEQYF.

The chain combines TRBV7-2 with TRBJ2-4; 7 bases match TRBD2. The CDR3 runs 16 residues. V shed 4 bases, J shed 8 bases, and the junction held 14 bases outside the gene matches. CDR1 is SGHTA, CDR2 FQGNSA, per germline. This CDR3 is CASSYRPRGEVHIQYF. CDR3 DNA sequence: TGTGCCAGCAGCTACCGCCCCCGGGGGGAGGTTCACATTCAGTACTTC.

As regards this clone: Other DNA sequences within the sample encode an identical CDR3. This chain links TRBV7-2 with TRBJ2-2; 9 bases map to TRBD2. This CDR3 has 15 amino acids. CDR1 and CDR2 from the germline V gene are SGHTA and FQGNSA. Trimming at V came to 5 bases and at J to 6 bases, leaving 7 bases not matched to a gene. This chain's CDR3 is CASSVGLAGAGELFF. For the CDR3, the DNA is TGTGCCAGCAGCGTGGGACTAGCAGGTGCCGGGGAGCTGTTTTTT. Full variable domain (outside the CDR3, taken from reference TRBV7-2 and TRBJ2-2): GAGVSQSPSNKVTEKGKDVELRCDPISGHTALYWYRQSLGQGLEFLIYFQGNSAPDKSGLPSDRFSAERTGGSVSTLTIQRTQQEDSAVYLCASSVGLAGAGELFFGEGSRLTVL.

A single count supports this clone. The chain links TRBV5-1 to TRBJ1-2; 9 positions agree with TRBD1. Germline trimming cut 3 bases from V and 8 bases from J; bases unmatched to any gene: 8. Germline CDR1 SGHRS, CDR2 YFSETQ. CDR3 length: 14 amino acids. The CDR3 nucleotides are TGCGCCAGCAGCTCGGTTACAGGGGGCCGAGGCTACACCTTC. This translates into CASSSVTGGRGYTF.

This chain links TRBV30 with TRBJ2-2; 12 nucleotides align to TRBD2. The CDR3 sequence is 22 residues long. After removal of 3 bases from V and 4 bases from J, the junction contained 24 bases not matched to a gene. CDR1 is GTSNPN and CDR2 is SVGIG in the germline V gene (reference sequence). CDR3 loop: CAWSVGPWAAQMGLAGTGELFF. The CDR3, as DNA: TGTGCCTGGAGCGTTGGCCCTTGGGCAGCCCAAATGGGACTAGCGGGCACCGGGGAGCTGTTTTTT.

This CDR3 reads CASSDWQFGDTGELFF. In DNA form, the CDR3 reads TGTGCCAGCAGTGATTGGCAGTTCGGGGACACCGGGGAGCTGTTTTTT. V is TRBV25-1 and J is TRBJ2-2; D is perhaps TRBD2 (5 bases). CDR1 is MGHDK and CDR2 is SYGVNS in the germline V gene. Between the trimmed V and J ends, which lost 3 bases and 3 bases, there was a span of 14 bases. The CDR3 contains 16 residues.

The V gene is TRBV19, the J gene TRBJ1-1; 8 nucleotides align to TRBD1. This CDR3 is 14 amino acids long. CDR1 is LNHDA and CDR2 is SQIVND in the germline V gene (reference sequence). Unmatched junction bases numbered 9, after V lost 5 bases and J lost 7 bases. This CDR3 is CASSRTGLSSEAFF. The CDR3 DNA reads TGTGCCAGTAGTCGGACAGGGCTCTCTAGTGAAGCTTTCTTT.

The genes are TRBV5-4 and TRBJ2-3; 8 nucleotides agree with TRBD1. The length of the CDR3 is 14 residues. Germline V lookup: CDR1 SGHNT, CDR2 YYREEE (reference sequence). With V trimmed by 4 bases and J by 0 bases, 1 base remained unmatched. The CDR3 coding sequence is TGTGCCAGCAGCCGGGACAGGAGCACAGATACGCAGTATTTT. Its protein product is CASSRDRSTDTQYF.

This clone has only a few counts. The chain has TRBV7-2 and TRBJ2-7; TRBD1 agrees at 7 bases. The CDR3 runs 14 residues. Trimming cost V 1 base and J 7 bases; bases outside gene matches: 7. Per germline, CDR1 SGHTA and CDR2 FQGNSA. The DNA for the CDR3 is TGTGCCAGCAGCTTAGGACAGGGCCAGGGGGAGCAGTACTTC. Translated: CASSLGQGQGEQYF.

This clone was counted between two and nine times. The chain recombines TRBV27 with TRBJ1-2; 8 nucleotides match TRBD1. This CDR3 is built from 14 residues. J gave up 7 bases and V 5 bases, and 9 bases lay outside the gene matches. Per germline, CDR1 MNHEY and CDR2 SMNVEV (reference sequence). CDR3 protein: CASSRSTGETGYTF. The CDR3 DNA follows: TGTGCCAGCAGTCGGTCGACAGGGGAAACTGGCTACACCTTC.

DNA for the CDR3: TGTGCCAGTAGAGAGACTGGACAAGAGACCCAGTACTTC. Its translation: CASRETGQETQYF. The V and J genes are TRBV19 and TRBJ2-5, with no clear D. V was cut by 6 bases and J by 2 bases, with 10 bases left in between. CDR1 and CDR2 from the germline V gene are LNHDA and SQIVND (reference sequence). This CDR3 region has 13 residues.

The chain uses TRBV2 and TRBJ1-3, with 7 bases fitting TRBD1. The junction had 4 bases not matched to a gene; V was cut back by 5 bases and J by 0 bases. In germline, CDR1 is SNHLY, CDR2 FYNNEI. The CDR3 covers 15 residues. The CDR3 spells CASSLGQYSGNTIYF. The DNA of the CDR3 is TGTGCCAGCAGTCTGGGACAGTACTCTGGAAACACCATATATTTT.